The 15 T cell receptor beta chains in this list originate from one sample, sequenced in a study of CXCR3-negative and CXCR3-positive naive CD8 T cells. Carrying UMI labels, the TRB cDNA libraries were prepared through 5' RACE. TCRdb derives one entry per CDR3 protein from the 5' RACE reads, leaving out DNA. The repertoire table contains approximately 66,000 distinct CDR3 sequences. The sequencing input was naive CXCR3- CD8+ T cells from blood. Indicated subset: CD45RO-CCR7+CD27+CD95- naive CD8+ T cells lacking CXCR3 (TNR3-). These receptors came from a human donor in good health. Some clones in this sample may be carry-over from other donors' samples.

The V call is TRBV28, the J call TRBJ2-7; without DNA, the TCRdb call of TRBD2 cannot be checked. This CDR3 is 14 amino acids long. Germline V gene data show CDR1 as MDHEN and CDR2 as SYDVKM. The chain's CDR3 is CASSSGTPSYEQYF. Filled out from reference TRBV28 and TRBJ2-7, the complete variable domain reads DVKVTQSSRYLVKRTGEKVFLECVQDMDHENMFWYRQDPGLGLRLIYFSYDVKMKEKGDIPEGYSVSREKKERFSLILESASTNQTSMYLCASSSGTPSYEQYFGPGTRLTVT.

CDR3 region: CAWRSSGVEQYF. This chain uses TRBV30 with TRBJ2-7; the D call from TCRdb, TRBD1, cannot be confirmed without DNA. Germline CDR1 GTSNPN, CDR2 SVGIG (reference sequence). CDR3 length: 12 amino acids.

The chain uses TRBV5-1 and TRBJ2-1; checking the TCRdb D call of TRBD1 is not possible without DNA. Germline CDR1 reads SGHRS; CDR2 reads YFSETQ. The CDR3 loop spans 14 amino acids. The CDR3 reads CASSPRGDGNEQFF.

The chain employs TRBV2 and TRBJ2-1; the TCRdb D gene call, TRBD1, has no DNA to confirm it. The germline V gene has CDR1 SNHLY and CDR2 FYNNEI. The CDR3 is made up of 15 amino acids. The CDR3 here is CASSEGTGAYNEQFF.

The chain carries TRBV15 and TRBJ2-7; TCRdb gives TRBD1 as the D gene, but with no DNA this cannot be confirmed. Germline-derived CDR1 and CDR2 are LNHNV and YYDKDF (reference sequence). The CDR3 runs 14 residues. CDR3 in amino acids: CATSGQGATYEQYF.

The CDR3 sequence: CASSFGRLAGHGELFF. V is TRBV7-9 and J is TRBJ2-2; TCRdb returns TRBD2, unconfirmable since there is no DNA. This CDR3 spans 16 amino acids. Germline CDR1 reads SEHNR; CDR2 reads FQNEAQ (reference sequence).

V usage is TRBV5-6 and J usage is TRBJ1-1. The CDR3 extends over 14 amino acids. Germline assignment: CDR1 SGHDT and CDR2 YYEEEE. This CDR3 reads CASSLGSHRTEAFF.

The genes are TRBV7-9 and TRBJ1-2; TCRdb's D call, TRBD1, is unchecked because there is no DNA. The CDR3 covers 16 residues. Germline V gene sequence: CDR1 SEHNR, CDR2 FQNEAQ (reference sequence). CDR3 loop: CASRGKWGHQDYGYTF.

The chain has TRBV19 and TRBJ1-1; TCRdb's D call of TRBD1 is untestable without DNA. This CDR3 comprises 17 residues. CDR1 is LNHDA and CDR2 is SQIVND in the germline V gene (reference sequence). CDR3 amino acids: CASSIGTITPVNTEAFF.

J is TRBJ2-3 and V is TRBV12-3 or TRBV12-4; the TCRdb call, TRBD1, lacks DNA for checking. CDR3 length: 12 residues. The CDR3: CASSVQGDTQYF.

The chain recombines TRBV28 with TRBJ2-7; without DNA, the TCRdb call of TRBD2 cannot be checked. The CDR3 contains 13 residues. CDR1 is MDHEN, CDR2 SYDVKM, per germline. This CDR3 reads CASSSTSGTEQYF.

The chain recombines TRBV29-1 with TRBJ2-3; TCRdb outputs TRBD2, but without DNA this stays unchecked. Germline V gene data show CDR1 as SQVTM and CDR2 as ANQGSEA. CDR3 length: 16 amino acids. The CDR3 spells CSVTPRTSGSTDTQYF.

The V and J genes are TRBV19 and TRBJ2-7; TCRdb indicates TRBD1, and absent DNA this call remains unverified. The CDR3 sequence is 13 residues long. Germline V CDR1 and CDR2: LNHDA, SQIVND (reference sequence). The CDR3 loop is CASSTGFDYEQYF.

The chain joins TRBV7-8 to TRBJ1-4. The CDR3 runs 14 residues. Germline V gene lookup returns CDR1 SGHVS and CDR2 FQNEAQ. This chain's CDR3 is CASSLGSVNEKLFF. Full variable domain (remainder filled in from reference TRBV7-8 and TRBJ1-4): GAGVSQSPRYKVAKRGQDVALRCDPISGHVSLFWYQQALGQGPEFLTYFQNEAQLDKSGLPSDRFFAERPEGSVSTLKIQRTQQEDSAVYLCASSLGSVNEKLFFGSGTQLSVL.

The chain links TRBV10-3 to TRBJ2-5; TCRdb designates TRBD2, a call that cannot be tested without DNA. The CDR3 is made up of 16 amino acids. CDR1 and CDR2 (germline): ENHRY, SYGVKD. The CDR3 is CAISEGIAPVQETQYF.